Listed below are T cell receptor beta chains from one sample, sequenced in a study of T cell responses to AZD1222 COVID-19 vaccine. Sequencing was performed with immunoSEQ multiplex PCR; in TCRdb, only in-frame clones are kept and a portion is missing. The table records more than 100,000 clones, 88% of them present only once. The material sequenced was peripheral blood, taken on day 0 of AZD1222 vaccination. The receptors originated from an adult in good health. Both conserved end residues are part of each CDR3. The D gene is left open where the match is weak. Some rows mark clone size as missing; the rest say once, few, many or name a class of expanded clone.

NA TRBJ2-4 NA TRBV6-6 CASSYASMGIQYF TGTGCCAGCAGTTACGCTAGCATGGGCATTCAGTACTTC
NA TRBJ2-5 NA TRBV20-1 CSASGVDQETQYF TGCAGTGCTAGTGGGGTAGATCAAGAGACCCAGTACTTC
TRBD2 TRBJ2-5 NA TRBV5-6 CASRRLAGGYQETQYF TGTGCCAGCAGGCGCCTCGCGGGAGGTTACCAAGAGACCCAGTACTTC
NA TRBJ1-6 NA TRBV19 CAAGAQALNSPLHF TGTGCCGCGGGGGCCCAAGCCCTTAATTCACCCCTCCACTTT
TRBD2 TRBJ2-1 NA TRBV7-9 CASSLVAGGGNEQFF TGTGCCAGCAGCTTAGTAGCGGGAGGAGGCAATGAGCAGTTCTTC
NA TRBJ1-2 NA TRBV5-4 CASSLPGSNYGYTF TGTGCCAGCAGCTTACCGGGATCTAACTATGGCTACACCTTC
NA TRBJ2-5 NA TRBV7-2 CASSLVAETQYF TGTGCCAGCAGCTTAGTCGCGGAGACCCAGTACTTC
NA TRBJ2-2 NA TRBV18 CASSPRSGELFF TGTGCCAGCTCACCTCGCTCCGGGGAGCTGTTTTTT
NA TRBJ1-5 few TRBV28 CASSPSGGGFDQPQHF TGTGCCAGCAGCCCAAGCGGCGGAGGGTTCGACCAGCCCCAGCATTTT
NA TRBJ1-5 NA TRBV19 CASSMINQPQHF TGTGCCAGTAGTATGATAAATCAGCCCCAGCATTTT
NA TRBJ1-5 NA TRBV12-3/TRBV12-4 CASSSETVAPQHF TGTGCCAGCAGTTCGGAGACTGTCGCGCCCCAGCATTTT
NA TRBJ2-3 NA TRBV7-9 CASSPWMGGTDTQYF TGTGCCAGCAGCCCTTGGATGGGGGGCACAGATACGCAGTATTTT
TRBD2 TRBJ2-5 NA TRBV7-2 CASSRGGFQETQYF TGTGCCAGCAGCCGGGGGGGATTCCAAGAGACCCAGTACTTC
NA TRBJ1-6 NA TRBV6-4 CASSPAAGALNNSPLHF TGTGCCAGCAGTCCCGCAGCAGGGGCCTTAAATAATTCACCCCTCCACTTT
NA TRBJ1-5 NA TRBV12-3/TRBV12-4 CASSFYEGQPQHF TGTGCCAGCAGTTTCTATGAGGGCCAGCCCCAGCATTTT
NA TRBJ1-2 NA TRBV6-1 CASSEAQVGYGYTF TGTGCCAGCAGTGAAGCGCAAGTAGGCTATGGCTACACCTTC
NA TRBJ2-1 NA TRBV7-8 CASSLRETYNEQFF TGTGCCAGCAGCTTACGGGAGACGTACAATGAGCAGTTCTTC
NA TRBJ1-1 NA TRBV30 CAWSGAGNTEAFF TGTGCCTGGAGTGGGGCAGGGAACACTGAAGCTTTCTTT
NA TRBJ2-7 NA TRBV28 CASNGQGLSEQYF TGTGCCAGCAATGGGCAGGGGTTGAGCGAGCAGTACTTC
NA TRBJ2-2 NA TRBV3-1/TRBV3-2 CASSHTGGTGELFF TGTGCCAGCAGCCATACAGGTGGGACCGGGGAGCTGTTTTTT
NA TRBJ2-1 NA TRBV3-1/TRBV3-2 CASSFTYSHNEQFF TGTGCCAGCAGCTTTACCTACAGCCACAATGAGCAGTTCTTC
NA TRBJ2-3 NA TRBV7-8 CASSSTGTTTSTDTQYF TGTGCCAGCAGCTCTACCGGGACAACGACTAGCACAGATACGCAGTATTTT
TRBD2 TRBJ2-7 NA TRBV2 CASDGTSGPYEQYF TGTGCCAGCGATGGGACTAGCGGACCATACGAGCAGTACTTC
NA TRBJ1-1 NA TRBV5-4 CASSLARGVMGEAFF TGTGCCAGCAGCTTGGCCAGGGGCGTAATGGGTGAAGCTTTCTTT
NA TRBJ1-4 NA TRBV30 CAWSGGLANEKLFF TGTGCCTGGAGTGGGGGGCTGGCTAATGAAAAACTGTTTTTT
NA TRBJ2-2 few TRBV18 CASSPVKSTNTGELFF TGTGCCAGCTCACCCGTGAAATCCACGAACACCGGGGAGCTGTTTTTT
TRBD1 TRBJ1-4 once TRBV6-2/TRBV6-3 CASSYTGTGSSFF TGTGCCAGCAGTTACACCGGGACAGGATCTTCGTTTTTT
NA TRBJ2-3 NA TRBV7-3 CASSLGTLPDTQYF TGTGCCAGCAGCTTGGGGACGCTACCAGATACGCAGTATTTT
NA TRBJ1-1 once TRBV7-9 CASSPEGGFTEAFF TGTGCCAGCAGCCCAGAGGGGGGCTTCACTGAAGCTTTCTTT
TRBD1 TRBJ2-7 once TRBV10-2 CASLDRGIYEQYF TGCGCCAGCTTGGACAGGGGTATTTACGAGCAGTACTTC
TRBD2 TRBJ2-7 NA TRBV4-2 CASSQATSAAYEQYF TGTGCCAGCAGCCAGGCGACTAGCGCTGCCTACGAGCAGTACTTC
NA TRBJ2-5 NA TRBV19 CASSTPGGTQETQYF TGTGCCAGTAGTACCCCAGGGGGGACCCAAGAGACCCAGTACTTC
TRBD1 TRBJ1-2 NA TRBV12-5 CASGATGGNYGYTF TGTGCTAGTGGCGCTACAGGGGGAAACTATGGCTACACCTTC
TRBD1 TRBJ1-5 NA TRBV19 CASSILTTGQGSNQPQHF TGTGCCAGTAGTATCCTCACCACCGGACAGGGATCCAATCAGCCCCAGCATTTT
TRBD1 TRBJ2-1 NA TRBV6-5 CASSSLRDSNEQFF TGTGCCAGCAGTTCTCTTAGGGACAGCAATGAGCAGTTCTTC
NA TRBJ1-3 NA TRBV7-6 CASSQGAASGNTIYF TGTGCCAGCAGCCAAGGGGCCGCCTCTGGAAACACCATATATTTT
NA TRBJ2-2 NA TRBV10-3 CAISQARRDYGELFF TGTGCCATCAGTCAAGCAAGGAGGGATTACGGGGAGCTGTTTTTT
TRBD2 TRBJ2-7 NA TRBV5-4 CASSLELAGAYEQYF TGTGCCAGCAGCTTGGAACTAGCGGGAGCCTACGAGCAGTACTTC
NA TRBJ1-3 NA TRBV5-1 CASSLAWDSGNTIYF TGCGCCAGCAGCTTGGCTTGGGATTCTGGAAACACCATATATTTT
NA TRBJ2-7 NA TRBV14 CASRLARLLSYEQYF TGTGCCAGCAGATTAGCGAGACTTCTCTCCTACGAGCAGTACTTC
TRBD2 TRBJ2-1 NA TRBV28 CASSAPGPGGNEQFF TGTGCCAGCAGTGCCCCTGGACCCGGGGGGAATGAGCAGTTCTTC
NA TRBJ1-3 NA TRBV5-6 CASTQGSEGNTIYF TGTGCCAGCACACAGGGTTCGGAAGGAAACACCATATATTTT
NA TRBJ2-1 NA TRBV6-5 CASSFRGSYNEQFF TGTGCCAGCAGTTTCAGGGGCTCCTACAATGAGCAGTTCTTC
NA TRBJ2-2 NA TRBV28 CASSSDTFGTGELFF TGTGCCAGCAGTTCTGACACCTTTGGGACCGGGGAGCTGTTTTTT
TRBD1 TRBJ2-1 NA TRBV10-3 CAISIQGHNEQFF TGTGCCATCAGTATACAGGGGCACAATGAGCAGTTCTTC
TRBD1 TRBJ1-5 NA TRBV10-1 CASSATGAPLPQHF TGCGCCAGCAGCGCGACAGGGGCCCCTCTGCCCCAGCATTTT
NA TRBJ1-2 NA TRBV19 CASSERAYGYTF TGTGCCAGTAGCGAGAGGGCCTATGGCTACACCTTC
NA TRBJ2-3 NA TRBV11-2 CASTLSLNTQYF TGTGCCAGCACCTTAAGCCTAAATACGCAGTATTTT
NA TRBJ1-1 few TRBV2 CASSVGGHRNTEAFF TGTGCCAGCAGTGTTGGGGGGCACCGGAACACTGAAGCTTTCTTT
NA TRBJ2-2 NA TRBV7-2 CASSFPQGTNTGELFF TGTGCCAGCAGCTTCCCCCAGGGTACGAACACCGGGGAGCTGTTTTTT
NA TRBJ1-3 NA TRBV14 CASSPGNTIYF TGTGCCAGCAGTCCAGGCAACACCATATATTTT
NA TRBJ2-5 NA TRBV5-1 CASSLGGRIQETQYF TGCGCCAGCAGCTTAGGGGGACGGATCCAAGAGACCCAGTACTTC
TRBD2 TRBJ2-1 NA TRBV5-1 CASSPGTSGTYNEQFF TGCGCCAGCAGCCCAGGGACTAGCGGGACCTACAATGAGCAGTTCTTC
NA TRBJ2-2 NA TRBV28 CASSPPLGPTGELFF TGTGCCAGCAGCCCACCCCTGGGGCCCACCGGGGAGCTGTTTTTT
NA TRBJ1-2 NA TRBV28 CASRGDHYGYTF TGTGCCAGCCGGGGGGACCACTATGGCTACACCTTC